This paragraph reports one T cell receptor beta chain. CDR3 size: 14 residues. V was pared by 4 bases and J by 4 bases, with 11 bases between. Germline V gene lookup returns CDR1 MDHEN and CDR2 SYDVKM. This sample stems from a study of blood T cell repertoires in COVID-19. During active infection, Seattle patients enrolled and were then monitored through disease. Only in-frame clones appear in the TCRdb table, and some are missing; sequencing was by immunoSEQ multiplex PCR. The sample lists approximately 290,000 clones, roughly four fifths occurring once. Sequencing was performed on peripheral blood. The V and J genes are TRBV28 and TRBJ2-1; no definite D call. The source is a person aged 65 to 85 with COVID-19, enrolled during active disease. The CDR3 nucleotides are TGTGCCAGCAGTTCCCCTGGGCCTTACAATGAGCAGTTCTTC. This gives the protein CASSSPGPYNEQFF.